This TCR beta chain was recovered during a study of T cell changes during pregnancy in multiple sclerosis. This clone came up a few times. The CDR3 has 11 residues. V was cut by 3 bases and J by 1 base, with 3 bases left in between. CDR1 is SQVTM and CDR2 is ANQGSEA in the germline V gene. The table came from immunoSEQ multiplex PCR; TCRdb's copy has only in-frame clones and leaves some out. The sample includes roughly 45,000 clones, roughly 90% of them seen just once. V usage is TRBV29-1 and J usage is TRBJ1-1; D not resolved. This TCR came from a female donor in good health, enrolled as a control in a pregnancy study. The material sequenced was peripheral blood, taken in the second trimester of pregnancy. The CDR3 here is CSVDQNTEAFF. In DNA, the CDR3 is TGCAGCGTTGATCAGAACACTGAAGCTTTCTTT.